This T cell receptor beta chain was obtained from a study of shared clonotypes between healthy human individuals. Study background: The people who gave samples were two women and a few men aged 18 to 49. Regarding the study as a whole: The study found lower generation probabilities in non-shared clonotypes than in those shared by all four donors.

CD45RO-negative, CCR7-selected cells formed the naive CD8 fraction, which excluded terminally differentiated effector memory CD45RA+ cells. Worth noting for this clone: As yet, its antigen is unknown.

The CDR3 covers 12 residues. V lost 5 bases and J lost 9; bases outside the gene matches: 4. Germline lookup yields CDR1 SEHNR and CDR2 FQNEAQ (reference sequence). Genomic DNA belonging to each subset was distributed in equal measure over several immunoSEQ plates. Sorted subsets were amplified in replicate PCRs using 200 ng DNA, approximately 30,000 T cell genomes. Data came from immunoSEQ multiplex PCR; TCRdb stores just in-frame clones and leaves some out. The sample carries some 2.1 million clones, less than 95% recorded once. Sequencing was done on a sample of naive CD8+ T cells sorted from blood. The chain combines TRBV7-9 with TRBJ2-1; 7 nucleotides match TRBD2. This receptor was taken from a man between 18 and 29 years old in good health. The DNA of the CDR3 is TGTGCCAGCAGCGGGGCGGGAGCTGAGCAGTTCTTC. It specifies CASSGAGAEQFF.